The next 13 T cell receptor beta chains were all read from a single sample in a study of human T cells and chemical hapten exposure. Time point reported: patch test 3, about 24 weeks after DPC sensitization. As for treatment: therapeutic diphenylcyclopropenone sensitization with weekly scalp DPC. Using its own MiXCR run on the RACE reads, TCRdb lists one record per CDR3 protein. Of just under 65,000 distinct CDR3 sequences listed, roughly 9.6% are singletons. Sequencing was performed on whole blood, taken in connection with sensitization to the hapten diphenylcyclopropenone (DPC). The receptors shown here come from a woman aged 25 to 39 with alopecia areata. Some clones in this sample may be carry-over from other donors' samples.

This clonotype has ten or more counts. This chain connects TRBV13 to TRBJ2-3, with 7 bases aligning to TRBD2. V shed 5 bases, J shed 2 bases, and the junction held 13 bases outside the gene matches. Germline V gene sequence: CDR1 PRHDT, CDR2 FYEKMQ (reference sequence). The CDR3 length is 17 residues. CDR3 bases: TGTGCCAGCAGCAGCCAGAGACTAGCATCGCCCACAGATACGCAGTATTTT. Translating gives CASSSQRLASPTDTQYF.

At least ten counts were recorded for this clonotype. CDR3 protein: CASSQTGSGELFF. The CDR3 region has the DNA TGTGCCAGCAGCCAGACAGGGTCCGGGGAGCTGTTTTTT. V is TRBV3-1 and J is TRBJ2-2; 7 bases are a match to TRBD1. This CDR3 spans 13 amino acids. The ends lost 3 bases at V and 6 bases at J; junction bases unmatched: 1. Looked up from germline, CDR1 is LGHDT and CDR2 is YNNKEL (reference sequence). The entire variable domain, with the rest obtained from reference TRBV3-1 and TRBJ2-2, is as follows: DTAVSQTPKYLVTQMGNDKSIKCEQNLGHDTMYWYKQDSKKFLKIMFSYNNKELIINETVPNRFSPKSPDKAHLNLHINSLELGDSAVYFCASSQTGSGELFFGEGSRLTVL.

CDR3 sequence: CASSYGTILVNEQFF. Here the CDR3 DNA reads TGTGCCAGCAGTTACGGGACAATACTCGTCAATGAGCAGTTCTTC. The rearrangement joins TRBV6-5 to TRBJ2-1; possibly TRBD1 for D (6 bases). The V gene's germline CDR1 is MNHEY and CDR2 SVGAGI. Trimming took 2 bases from V and 6 from J, leaving 14 bases between them. The CDR3 is 15 residues long.

This clonotype appeared a few times. The V and J genes are TRBV11-2 and TRBJ1-3; no clear D gene. Trimming cost V 5 bases and J 3 bases, with 5 bases left between them. Germline CDR1 SGHAT, CDR2 FQNNGV. The CDR3 covers 12 residues. The CDR3 loop reads CASSAFGNTIYF. The DNA for the CDR3 is TGTGCCAGCAGCGCATTTGGAAACACCATATATTTT.

This clonotype was counted at least ten times. For the CDR3, the DNA is TGTGCCAGCAGCAAAGGAGGGGGCACAGATACGCAGTATTTT. Translating gives CASSKGGGTDTQYF. The chain is built from TRBV7-6 and TRBJ2-3, with D perhaps TRBD2 (6 bases). The CDR3 runs to 14 residues. Germline values: CDR1 SGHVS, CDR2 FNYEAQ. The ends were cut back, 5 bases at V and 1 base at J, with 10 bases in the middle.

As regards this clonotype: This may be a read error: a much more frequent sequence differs by one nucleotide. The chain combines TRBV5-4 with TRBJ2-3; 8 positions agree with TRBD1. Germline values: CDR1 SGHNT, CDR2 YYREEE (reference sequence). The CDR3 contains 16 residues. As DNA, the CDR3 is TGTGCCAGCAGCTTCGGACAGGGCCATTACACAAATACGCAGTATTTT. Translation: CASSFGQGHYTNTQYF.

The genes are TRBV18 and TRBJ2-5; no firm D call. The CDR3 length is 12 residues. Germline V gene data show CDR1 as KGHSH and CDR2 as LQKENI. The V end was cut by 3 bases, the J end by 0 bases, with 2 bases between. The CDR3 is CASSPDQETQYF. CDR3 nucleotides: TGTGCCAGCTCACCCGACCAAGAGACCCAGTACTTC.

This clonotype was seen a handful of times. This chain links TRBV6-5 with TRBJ1-4, with 9 bases that match TRBD1. CDR3 length equals 16 residues. V lost 2 bases to trimming and J lost 4 bases; unmatched junction nucleotides: 5. Germline values: CDR1 MNHEY, CDR2 SVGAGI. CDR3 nucleotide sequence: TGTGCCAGCAGTTACGCACAGGGGGCTGATAATGAAAAACTGTTTTTT. It encodes CASSYAQGADNEKLFF.

This clonotype was observed a handful of times. The V and J genes are TRBV7-8 and TRBJ2-1; perhaps TRBD2 as D (5 bases). The CDR3 spans 14 residues. Germline lookup yields CDR1 SGHVS and CDR2 FQNEAQ. The V gene lost 3 bases and the J gene lost 4 bases, with 10 bases spanning the gap. In DNA, the CDR3 is TGTGCCAGCAGCTTTGGACGAGGGTACAATGAGCAGTTCTTC. Translating it yields CASSFGRGYNEQFF.

This clonotype was recorded a few times. V and J are TRBV29-1 and TRBJ2-2; D gene uncertain. Germline assignment: CDR1 SQVTM and CDR2 ANQGSEA. V shed 3 bases and J shed 3 bases, with 5 bases lying between them. The CDR3 is made up of 12 amino acids. The CDR3 loop reads CSVEADTGELFF. For the CDR3, the DNA is TGCAGCGTTGAGGCCGACACCGGGGAGCTGTTTTTT.

This clonotype was detected ten times or more. The chain uses TRBV3-1 and TRBJ1-1; D may be TRBD1 (6 bases). Per germline, CDR1 LGHDT and CDR2 YNNKEL (reference sequence). V was pared by 2 bases and J by 9 bases, with 16 bases between. The CDR3 runs to 14 residues. CDR3 in DNA: TGTGCCAGCAGCCAAATGGGGGCGGGGGAAAAAGCTTTCTTT. Protein: CASSQMGAGEKAFF.

The table lists this clonotype with many counts. The rearrangement uses TRBV6-6 and TRBJ1-3, with D maybe TRBD1 (5 bases). The CDR3 extends over 14 amino acids. Trimming removed 4 bases at V and 0 bases at J, with 7 bases between. CDR1 and CDR2 from the germline V gene are MNHNY and SVGAGI (reference sequence). CDR3 sequence (DNA): TGTGCCAGCAGTTCAGGGTACTCTGGAAACACCATATATTTT. It specifies CASSSGYSGNTIYF.

The J gene is TRBJ2-3, the V gene TRBV7-3; D ambiguous. V was clipped by 5 bases and J by 5 bases, with 11 bases between them. The V gene's germline CDR1 is SGHTA and CDR2 FQGTGA. This CDR3 contains 13 residues. The CDR3, as DNA: TGTGCCAGCAGCACCTATGTGGGAGATACGCAGTATTTT. Amino acids: CASSTYVGDTQYF.